The 4 T cell receptor beta chains below all came from one sample that was sequenced in a study of cytomegalovirus exposure and HLA in healthy donors. The PCR used 60 Vbeta and 13 Jbeta primers. TCRdb's copy holds only in-frame clones and misses some; the assay was immunoSEQ multiplex PCR. Found here are 150,000 to 200,000 clones, around 80% of them singletons; the top ten hold 4.8%. The specimen was PBMCs. The receptor set was obtained from a man aged 18 to 30 in good health and CMV-seronegative.

The chain uses TRBV15 and TRBJ2-1, with 10 bases fitting TRBD2. Unmatched junction bases numbered 8, after V lost 4 bases and J lost 8 bases. Germline loops: CDR1 LNHNV, CDR2 YYDKDF (reference sequence). The CDR3 has 15 amino acids. The CDR3 here is CATSTGLASFDEQFF. CDR3 nucleotide sequence: TGTGCCACCAGCACGGGACTAGCGTCCTTCGATGAGCAGTTCTTC. The complete variable domain, with remaining parts taken from reference TRBV15 and TRBJ2-1, reads DAMVIQNPRYQVTQFGKPVTLSCSQTLNHNVMYWYQQKSSQAPKLLFHYYDKDFNNEADTPDNFQSRRPNTSFCFLDIRSPGLGDTAMYLCATSTGLASFDEQFFGPGTRLTVL.

The V and J genes are TRBV18 and TRBJ2-5; D may be TRBD2 (6 bases). The V end lost 6 bases, the J end lost 3 bases, and 17 bases lay between the germline ends. The CDR3 spans 15 residues. Germline V gene lookup returns CDR1 KGHSH and CDR2 LQKENI. The CDR3 region is CASSPRRSGEETQYF. The CDR3 DNA reads as TGTGCCAGCTCCCCCCGAAGATCGGGGGAAGAGACCCAGTACTTC.

The gene calls are TRBV28 and TRBJ2-7; 7 positions match TRBD1. Per germline, CDR1 MDHEN and CDR2 SYDVKM. The J segment lost 2 bases and the V segment lost 8 bases, leaving 3 bases of the junction unmatched. This CDR3 has 12 residues. The CDR3 nucleotides read TGTGCCAGCGTTGACAGGGCCTACGAGCAGTACTTC. It codes for CASVDRAYEQYF.

A single count supports this clone. J is TRBJ2-7 and V is TRBV12-2; TRBD1, the D gene given by the table, was not confirmed from the DNA. TRBV12-2 is reported as a pseudogene. The CDR3 sequence is 16 residues long. CDR3 DNA sequence: TGTGCAAGTCGCTTACCGGGGACAGGGAGTCCCTACGAGCAGTACTTC. Encoded protein: CASRLPGTGSPYEQYF.